The rows below give T cell receptor beta chains drawn from one sample of a study of blood T cell repertoires in COVID-19. Profiling relied on immunoSEQ multiplex PCR, and the TCRdb table lists in-frame clones only, not all of them. The sample lists hundreds of thousands of clones, more than 75% occurring once. The sequenced sample was peripheral blood. Receptors were obtained from a man in his sixties or seventies with acute or convalescent COVID-19. CDR3s include the opening cysteine and the closing phenylalanine or tryptophan. D genes are given only for firm matches. Rows may omit the clone size; those that give it use once, few, many or a size class.

cdr3_aa	cdr3_nt	d_call	v_call	j_call	clone_size
CASSQVTDSSNYEQYF	TGCGCCAGCAGCCAAGTCACGGACAGCTCAAACTACGAGCAGTACTTC	NA	TRBV4-1	TRBJ2-7	NA
CASSSPRQGRGTEAFF	TGTGCCAGCAGCTCACCCAGACAGGGTAGAGGCACTGAAGCTTTCTTT	TRBD1	TRBV11-2	TRBJ1-1	NA
CASSSTTSGRETQYF	TGTGCCAGCAGCTCGACGACTAGCGGGAGAGAGACCCAGTACTTC	TRBD2	TRBV7-9	TRBJ2-5	NA
CAWTTDFGNSPLHF	TGTGCCTGGACGACGGACTTCGGGAATTCACCCCTCCACTTT	NA	TRBV30	TRBJ1-6	NA
CASSLGQASNQPQHF	TGTGCCAGCAGCTTGGGTCAGGCTAGCAATCAGCCCCAGCATTTT	NA	TRBV5-6	TRBJ1-5	NA
CASSGTGSADTQYF	TGTGCCAGCAGCGGGACAGGGTCTGCAGATACGCAGTATTTT	TRBD1	TRBV9	TRBJ2-3	NA
CASSSDRANEAFF	TGTGCCAGCAGCTCGGACAGGGCTAACGAAGCTTTCTTT	TRBD1	TRBV12-3/TRBV12-4	TRBJ1-1	NA
CAWSVRRWTGGDGTEAFF	TGTGCCTGGAGTGTAAGACGGTGGACAGGGGGAGACGGCACTGAAGCTTTCTTT	TRBD1	TRBV30	TRBJ1-1	NA
CASSPPTTENGKNIQYF	TGTGCCAGCTCACCACCGACGACAGAGAATGGCAAAAACATTCAGTACTTC	NA	TRBV18	TRBJ2-4	NA
CASSYHLLAVNEQFF	TGTGCCAGCAGCTATCACTTGCTAGCGGTGAATGAGCAGTTCTTC	TRBD2	TRBV7-6	TRBJ2-1	NA
CACSRGSSQPQHF	TGTGCCTGCAGCAGGGGAAGCAGTCAGCCCCAGCATTTT	NA	TRBV30	TRBJ1-5	NA
CASKQSGRLGYTF	TGTGCCAGTAAACAAAGCGGACGGTTGGGCTACACCTTC	NA	TRBV19	TRBJ1-2	NA
CASGGADSNQPQHF	TGTGCCAGCGGCGGGGCGGATAGCAATCAGCCCCAGCATTTT	NA	TRBV7-2	TRBJ1-5	NA
CASSVVIAGGQETQYF	TGTGCCAGCAGCGTAGTGATAGCGGGGGGCCAAGAGACCCAGTACTTC	TRBD2	TRBV9	TRBJ2-5	once
CASTYDRGRSGELFF	TGTGCCAGTACTTACGACAGGGGGCGCTCCGGGGAGCTGTTTTTT	TRBD1	TRBV19	TRBJ2-2	NA
CSVGPSGRSGDTQYF	TGCAGCGTTGGACCGAGCGGGAGGAGCGGAGATACGCAGTATTTT	TRBD2	TRBV29-1	TRBJ2-3	NA
CASSEWAGQNTEAFF	TGTGCCAGCAGTGAATGGGCAGGACAAAACACTGAAGCTTTCTTT	NA	TRBV25-1	TRBJ1-1	NA